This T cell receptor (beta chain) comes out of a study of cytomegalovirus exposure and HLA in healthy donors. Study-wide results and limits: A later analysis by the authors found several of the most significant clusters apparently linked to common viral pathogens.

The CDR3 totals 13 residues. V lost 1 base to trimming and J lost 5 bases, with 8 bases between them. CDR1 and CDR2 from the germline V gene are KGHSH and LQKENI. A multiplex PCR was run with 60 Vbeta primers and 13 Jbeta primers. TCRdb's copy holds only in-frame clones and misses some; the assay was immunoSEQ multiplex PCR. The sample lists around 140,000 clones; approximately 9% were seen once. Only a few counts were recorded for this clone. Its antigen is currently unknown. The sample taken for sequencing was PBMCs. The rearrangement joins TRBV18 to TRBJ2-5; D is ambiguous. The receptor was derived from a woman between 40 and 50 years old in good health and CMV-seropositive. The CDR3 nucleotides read TGTGCCAGCTCACCACGGGCCTTTGAGACCCAGTACTTC. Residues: CASSPRAFETQYF.